The present T cell receptor beta chain was sequenced within a study of blood T cell repertoires in COVID-19. Trimming removed 1 base at V and 5 bases at J, with 14 bases between. This CDR3 is built from 15 residues. Germline-derived CDR1 and CDR2 are SGHVS and FQNEAQ. Assay used: immunoSEQ multiplex PCR; TCRdb lists only in-frame clones, some missing. The sample yields fewer than 500,000 clones, around 90% seen once. This sequence originates from a young man with COVID-19, enrolled during active disease. Sequencing input: peripheral blood. The chain is built from TRBV7-8 and TRBJ2-5, with no clear D. The CDR3 loop is CASSLVFTTRETQYF. CDR3 coding DNA: TGTGCCAGCAGCTTAGTTTTCACCACGAGGGAGACCCAGTACTTC.